The clone carrying this T cell receptor beta chain appeared a single time. The target antigen is unknown. As the sequencing template, cDNA was produced by extracting RNA and reverse transcribing it. Libraries were prepared by immunoSEQ multiplex PCR; TCRdb keeps only in-frame clonotypes and omits some of them. The data show some 120,000 clones, roughly 61% seen once. The sample belongs to a study of CD8+ T cells in alopecia areata. Study information: Those patients who were treated received oral tofacitinib, which was given at 5 to 10 mg twice daily for moderate-to-severe alopecia areata. Tofacitinib therapy lasting 6 to 18 months was followed by 6 months off drug.

As part of sample collection, lesional scalp punch biopsies and peripheral blood were taken from alopecia areata patients. Study outcomes and limitations: Scalp specimens additionally yield sequences from normal skin's resident alphabeta T cells.

This CDR3 has 14 amino acids. V was pared by 2 bases and J by 2 bases, with 10 bases between. The germline gives CDR1 LNHDA, CDR2 SQIVND (reference sequence). The TCR sequence derives from a human donor with alopecia areata. The material was CD4+ T cells sorted from blood, obtained at week 0. This rearrangement joins TRBV19 to TRBJ2-7, with a weak D call TRBD1 (6 bases). This CDR3 reads CASSIQGPTYEQYF. For the CDR3, the DNA is TGTGCCAGTAGTATACAGGGGCCAACCTACGAGCAGTACTTC.